A single sample is the source of the 21 T cell receptor beta chains below, sequenced in a study of blood T cells in healthy people across ages. Combining a sample-barcoded 5' primer with a J-beta primer mix, a second PCR ran for about 7 to 11 cycles. TCRdb processed the 5' RACE reads anew with MiXCR; each CDR3 protein has one entry. This table has fewer than 900,000 distinct CDR3 sequences, around 40% appearing once. Material for sequencing was blood. Every receptor here comes from a woman aged 55-69 years in good health.

This clonotype was observed a handful of times. This may arise from a read error, as a much more abundant clone is one base away. This chain uses TRBV3-1 with TRBJ2-1; tentatively, D is TRBD1 or TRBD2 (9 bases each). The DNA end is a closer match to TRBJ2-7, so the J assignment may be wrong. Germline loops: CDR1 LGHDT, CDR2 YNNKEL (reference sequence). The CDR3 totals 18 residues. The CDR3 DNA reads TGTGCCAGCAGCCAAACAGGGGGCGCGGGGGGGTCCTACAATGAGCAGTACTTC. Its protein is CASSQTGGAGGSYNEQYF.

The rearrangement uses TRBV20-1 and TRBJ1-2, with D perhaps matching TRBD1 (5 bases). The germline CDR1 and CDR2 sequences are DFQATT and SNEGSKA (reference sequence). CDR3 length equals 13 residues. Trimming took 3 bases from V and 9 from J, leaving 17 bases between them. This CDR3 is CSASIGQGGSYTF. CDR3 bases: TGCAGTGCTAGCATAGGCCAGGGCGGTAGCTACACCTTC.

This rearrangement joins TRBV5-1 to TRBJ2-7, with 8 nucleotides matching TRBD2. The CDR3 extends over 15 amino acids. V trimming: 0 bases; J trimming: 5 bases; junction bases outside the gene matches: 7. Germline V gives CDR1 SGHRS, CDR2 YFSETQ. Here the CDR3 reads CASSLETSEGHEQYF. DNA for the CDR3: TGCGCCAGCAGCTTGGAGACTAGCGAGGGCCACGAGCAGTACTTC.

The rearrangement uses TRBV4-3 and TRBJ1-6; D is perhaps TRBD1 (6 bases). The CDR3 has 16 amino acids. Germline CDR1 and CDR2: LGHNA and YSLEER. Trimming pared 0 bases from V and 6 bases from J, leaving 12 bases between. CDR3 nucleotide sequence: TGCGCCAGCAGCCAAGACGTCAGGGGAAGTAATTCACCCCTCCACTTT. It specifies CASSQDVRGSNSPLHF.

This sequence joins TRBV7-6 and TRBJ2-1; D remains unclear. The J call may be mistaken, given a closer DNA end match to TRBJ2-7. This CDR3 region has 16 residues. The V gene's germline CDR1 is SGHVS and CDR2 FNYEAQ. In DNA, the CDR3 is TGTGCCAGCAGCTTAAGAGCGATGAGCTCCTACAATGAGCAGTACTTC. Encoded protein: CASSLRAMSSYNEQYF.

This chain connects TRBV5-1 to TRBJ1-1; the D gene is possibly TRBD1 (5 bases). Germline-derived CDR1 and CDR2 are SGHRS and YFSETQ. There are 14 residues in the CDR3. The ends were cut back, 2 bases at V and 0 bases at J, with 8 bases in the middle. CDR3 bases: TGCGCCAGCAGCTTCCAGGGAATGAACACTGAAGCTTTCTTT. The encoded protein is CASSFQGMNTEAFF.

The rearrangement uses TRBV28 and TRBJ2-7; 10 bases agree with TRBD1. The CDR3 covers 15 residues. V gave up 3 bases and J gave up 1 base; unmatched junction bases: 3. Germline values: CDR1 MDHEN, CDR2 SYDVKM. The CDR3 spells CASSFRQGASYEQYF. CDR3 sequence (DNA): TGTGCCAGCAGTTTCCGACAGGGGGCATCCTACGAGCAGTACTTC.

The chain is built from TRBV4-3 and TRBJ1-2; 7 bases align to TRBD1. Per germline, CDR1 LGHNA and CDR2 YSLEER. The CDR3 is 17 residues long. V gave up 0 bases and J gave up 4 bases; unmatched junction bases: 11. The CDR3 sequence is CASSQDSDPSGGYGYTF. DNA for the CDR3: TGCGCCAGCAGCCAAGATAGCGACCCGTCAGGGGGCTATGGCTACACCTTC.

This clonotype was detected a few times. V gene TRBV7-8 combines with J gene TRBJ2-4; 15 positions agree with TRBD2. The CDR3 loop spans 20 amino acids. V was pared by 5 bases and J by 0 bases, with 11 bases of the junction left unmatched. Germline CDR1 and CDR2: SGHVS and FQNEAQ. The chain's CDR3 is CASSPHPGLAGGPAKNIQYF. In DNA, the CDR3 is TGTGCCAGCAGCCCCCATCCAGGACTAGCGGGGGGGCCAGCCAAAAACATTCAGTACTTC. Complete variable domain (other parts from reference TRBV7-8 and TRBJ2-4): GAGVSQSPRYKVAKRGQDVALRCDPISGHVSLFWYQQALGQGPEFLTYFQNEAQLDKSGLPSDRFFAERPEGSVSTLKIQRTQQEDSAVYLCASSPHPGLAGGPAKNIQYFGAGTRLSVL.

The chain employs TRBV6-5 and TRBJ2-3; either TRBD1 or TRBD2 may fit D (5 bases each). This CDR3 has 14 amino acids. Deletions cut 10 bases from V and 1 base from J, with 15 bases between. Germline CDR1 and CDR2: MNHEY and SVGAGI. In DNA, the CDR3 is TGTGCCACAACAAGAGGGACCCGCACAGATACGCAGTATTTT. This sequence encodes CATTRGTRTDTQYF.

The chain has TRBV7-3 and TRBJ2-7; 9 bases line up with TRBD2. The V segment lost 2 bases and the J segment 6 bases; nucleotides outside the gene matches: 8. Germline lookup yields CDR1 SGHTA and CDR2 FQGTGA. CDR3 length: 15 residues. The CDR3 protein is CASSLAGGPICEQYF. CDR3 nucleotides: TGTGCCAGCAGCTTAGCGGGGGGGCCAATATGCGAGCAGTACTTC.

The chain is built from TRBV6-1 and TRBJ1-5, with D unclear. Trimming took 3 bases from V and 7 from J, leaving 10 bases between them. Looked up from germline, CDR1 is MNHNS and CDR2 is SASEGT. The CDR3 extends over 13 amino acids. Here the CDR3 reads CASSEARGQPQHF. The CDR3 nucleotides are TGTGCCAGCAGTGAGGCCAGAGGGCAGCCCCAGCATTTT.

This clonotype has a handful of counts. The gene calls are TRBV20-1 and TRBJ2-1, with TRBD2 matching over 9 bases. This CDR3 is built from 14 residues. Germline values: CDR1 DFQATT, CDR2 SNEGSKA (reference sequence). Trimming removed 8 bases from V and 8 bases from J; junction bases left unmatched: 13. The CDR3 loop is CSPQQTSGGHEQFF. CDR3 sequence (DNA): TGCAGTCCACAGCAGACTAGCGGCGGACATGAGCAGTTCTTC.

This clonotype turned up a few times. V usage is TRBV7-8 and J usage is TRBJ1-4; D ambiguous. Trimming stripped 6 bases from V and 5 bases from J, with 19 bases between. Germline V CDR1 and CDR2: SGHVS, FQNEAQ. The CDR3 covers 16 residues. For the CDR3, the DNA is TGTGCCAGCAGTTCCGGGTTCTGGAGGACCAATGAAAAACTGTTTTTT. The encoded protein is CASSSGFWRTNEKLFF.

The chain links TRBV6-2 or TRBV6-3 to TRBJ2-1, with TRBD2 matching over 9 bases. The CDR3 extends over 14 amino acids. Unmatched junction bases numbered 8, after V lost 5 bases and J lost 9 bases. CDR1 and CDR2 from the germline V gene are MNHEY and SVGEGT. The DNA for the CDR3 is TGTGCCAGCAGTCCCGCTAGCGGGGTGGGTGAGCAGTTCTTC. This codes for CASSPASGVGEQFF.

In the case of this clonotype: At one end the junction does not follow the germline gene, possibly because of a read error. The chain joins TRBV10-3 to TRBJ2-5, with TRBD2 matching 8 bases. The germline V gene encodes CDR1 ENHRY and CDR2 SYGVKD. CDR3 length equals 16 residues. In nucleotides, the CDR3 is TGTGCCACCAGTGCAGAAGCGGGGGAGTACAGAGAGACCCAGTACTTC. Translated, it gives CATSAEAGEYRETQYF.

This clonotype was detected a few times. The DNA for the CDR3 is TGTGCCATCAGTGATCACACTGAAGCTTTCTTT. Translation: CAISDHTEAFF. The chain is built from TRBV10-3 and TRBJ1-1; D is unresolved. Trimming removed 3 bases from V and 3 bases from J, with 2 bases in between. The length of the CDR3 is 11 residues. Looked up from germline, CDR1 is ENHRY and CDR2 is SYGVKD.

The chain combines TRBV6-2 or TRBV6-3 with TRBJ2-7, with 10 bases that match TRBD1. The trim removed 0 bases at V and 3 bases at J, leaving 11 bases unmatched. CDR1 is MNHEY and CDR2 is SVGEGT in the germline V gene. The CDR3 has 18 residues. The CDR3 protein is CASSYSKQPGQGRYEQYF. The CDR3 DNA reads as TGTGCCAGCAGTTACTCTAAACAACCGGGACAGGGGCGCTACGAGCAGTACTTC.

V is TRBV3-1 and J is TRBJ2-1; D is perhaps TRBD2 (5 bases). CDR3 length equals 12 residues. V shed 4 bases and J shed 10 bases, with 11 bases lying between them. Looked up from germline, CDR1 is LGHDT and CDR2 is YNNKEL (reference sequence). This chain's CDR3 is CASSREWREQFF. DNA for the CDR3: TGTGCCAGCAGCCGCGAATGGAGGGAGCAGTTCTTC.

The chain carries TRBV9 and TRBJ2-1, with 7 nucleotides matching TRBD2. The germline gives CDR1 SGDLS, CDR2 YYNGEE. V shed 0 bases, J shed 4 bases, and the junction held 10 bases outside the gene matches. This CDR3 has 17 residues. The CDR3 region is CASSVASPAGFYNEQFF. The CDR3 DNA is TGTGCCAGCAGCGTAGCCAGCCCAGCGGGGTTTTACAATGAGCAGTTCTTC.

Only a few counts were recorded for this clonotype. The chain is built from TRBV7-2 and TRBJ2-7; 14 bases agree with TRBD2. The CDR3 has 16 amino acids. CDR1 is SGHTA, CDR2 FQGNSA, per germline. V gave up 5 bases and J gave up 4 bases; unmatched junction bases: 7. CDR3 region: CASSHPRTSGRYEQYF. The CDR3 DNA is TGTGCCAGCAGCCACCCCAGGACTAGCGGGAGGTACGAGCAGTACTTC.